The next 8 T cell receptor beta chains were all read from a single sample in a study of cytomegalovirus exposure and HLA in healthy donors. The primer mix had 60 Vbeta and 13 Jbeta primers. Produced via immunoSEQ multiplex PCR; TCRdb's table is partial and in-frame only. The sample has more than 100,000 clones; 76% are singletons. Sequencing input: PBMCs. These receptors were collected from a woman under 30 in good health and CMV-seropositive.

The chain is built from TRBV7-8 and TRBJ1-2; 9 bases align to TRBD1. This CDR3 region has 14 residues. The germline V gene has CDR1 SGHVS and CDR2 FQNEAQ. The ends lost 0 bases at V and 6 bases at J; junction bases unmatched: 2. The CDR3 loop is CASSLAQGADGYTF. CDR3 DNA: TGTGCCAGCAGCTTAGCACAGGGGGCTGATGGCTACACCTTC. Combining the CDR3 with reference TRBV7-8 and TRBJ1-2 gives the whole variable domain GAGVSQSPRYKVAKRGQDVALRCDPISGHVSLFWYQQALGQGPEFLTYFQNEAQLDKSGLPSDRFFAERPEGSVSTLKIQRTQQEDSAVYLCASSLAQGADGYTFGSGTRLTVV.

This clone was picked up many times. This sequence joins TRBV19 and TRBJ2-1, with 9 bases lining up with TRBD2. With V trimmed by 6 bases and J by 4 bases, 7 bases remained unmatched. From germline, CDR1 is LNHDA and CDR2 SQIVND (reference sequence). CDR3 length: 15 residues. This CDR3 is CASSTTSGEYNEQFF. The DNA for the CDR3 is TGTGCCAGTAGCACGACTAGCGGCGAATACAATGAGCAGTTCTTC.

The CDR3 loop reads CAWSVDRVGGNTIYF. CDR3 in DNA: TGTGCCTGGAGTGTAGACAGGGTTGGCGGAAACACCATATATTTT. The chain recombines TRBV30 with TRBJ1-3; the match to TRBD1 covers 7 bases. V lost 0 bases to trimming and J lost 4 bases; unmatched junction nucleotides: 6. The CDR3 is 15 residues long. Germline V gene sequence: CDR1 GTSNPN, CDR2 SVGIG (reference sequence).

The rearrangement links TRBV30 to TRBJ1-2; possibly TRBD1 for D (6 bases). Germline values: CDR1 GTSNPN, CDR2 SVGIG (reference sequence). V shed 4 bases and J shed 3 bases, with 12 bases lying between them. The CDR3 totals 13 residues. For the CDR3, the DNA is TGTGCCTGGACACAGGGAAGGGACTATGGCTACACCTTC. Translation gives CAWTQGRDYGYTF.

The rearrangement joins TRBV7-9 to TRBJ2-7, with 9 bases fitting TRBD1. This CDR3 has 16 residues. Germline lookup yields CDR1 SEHNR and CDR2 FQNEAQ (reference sequence). Trimming at V came to 5 bases and at J to 0 bases, leaving 8 bases not matched to a gene. The CDR3 spells CASSPGQGRYSYEQYF. The CDR3 coding sequence is TGTGCCAGCAGCCCGGGACAGGGCCGTTACTCCTACGAGCAGTACTTC.

The chain carries TRBV4-1 and TRBJ2-6; possibly TRBD1 for D (5 bases). V lost 4 bases, J lost 0 bases, and 7 bases lay in between. This CDR3 spans 15 amino acids. Looked up from germline, CDR1 is MGHRA and CDR2 is YSYEKL. CDR3 in amino acids: CASSPGASGANVLTF. The DNA of the CDR3 is TGCGCCAGCAGCCCTGGGGCCTCTGGGGCCAACGTCCTGACTTTC.

V usage is TRBV7-9 and J usage is TRBJ1-5, with 8 bases lining up with TRBD1. Per germline, CDR1 SEHNR and CDR2 FQNEAQ (reference sequence). The V gene end was trimmed by 1 base and the J gene end by 4 bases; junction bases not matched to a gene: 12. The CDR3 is 18 amino acids. For the CDR3, the DNA is TGTGCCAGCAGCTTAGTTGACAGGGGAGGATTTTATAATCAGCCCCAGCATTTT. It encodes CASSLVDRGGFYNQPQHF.

J is TRBJ2-3 and V is TRBV11-2; weak D call: TRBD1 (5 bases). Germline V gene data show CDR1 as SGHAT and CDR2 as FQNNGV. This CDR3 contains 14 residues. The V and J ends lost 1 base and 7 bases respectively, with 12 bases between them. CDR3: CASSLVVRAYTQYF. The CDR3 nucleotides read TGTGCCAGCAGCTTAGTTGTCAGGGCATATACGCAGTATTTT.